Listed below are T cell receptor beta chains from one sample, sequenced in a study of T-cell reconstitution after alpha-beta-depleted transplantation in children. TCRdb called the PCR reads again in MiXCR, with one record for every CDR3 protein. The repertoire holds 800,000 to 1,000,000 distinct CDR3 sequences, with about 29% as singletons. Specimen: PBMCs, mostly from graft donor cells, collected 360 days after TCRalphabeta/CD19-depleted stem cell transplant. The receptors stem from a boy under two years old who had a stem cell transplant for SCID, so the T cells may come from the graft donor. Both conserved end residues are part of each CDR3. The order of the fields is CDR3 length, J gene, V gene, CDR3 protein.

14 TRBJ1-4 TRBV29-1 CSVTSGGDNEKLFF
14 TRBJ2-3 TRBV24-1 CATSDLRGDDTQYF
15 TRBJ2-7 TRBV5-1 CASSPPDDRGDEQYF
13 TRBJ1-6 TRBV20-1 CSASRDRDSPLHF
15 TRBJ2-7 TRBV20-1 CSATPLTSGGYEQYF
12 TRBJ2-7 TRBV6-2/TRBV6-3 CASGLGLGVQYF
13 TRBJ2-1 TRBV18 CASSYPEGGEQFF
14 TRBJ2-7 TRBV20-1 CSARQLLNSYEQYF
14 TRBJ2-5 TRBV7-8 CASSSLAGRETQYF
15 TRBJ2-3 TRBV27 CASSGGGHGADTQYF
15 TRBJ2-5 TRBV28 CASSSFQGARETQYF
18 TRBJ2-5 TRBV9 CASSAGLAGGGRLETQYF
13 TRBJ1-6 TRBV7-9 CASSRGRDSPLHF
13 TRBJ1-2 TRBV5-1 CASSLTGSYGYTF
16 TRBJ2-7 TRBV5-1 CASSPVRDRDTYEQYF
12 TRBJ2-3 TRBV15 CATSRDWDTQYF
16 TRBJ2-5 TRBV6-5 CASSYSLLAVVETQYF
18 TRBJ2-3 TRBV5-1 CASSLSPSGGPRTDTQYF
15 TRBJ2-1 TRBV5-1 CASSLEGPNWNEQFF
15 TRBJ2-7 TRBV6-2/TRBV6-3 CASIFPGGSSYEQYF
17 TRBJ2-3 TRBV20-1 CSAETGTSGGGTDTQYF
17 TRBJ1-5 TRBV12-3/TRBV12-4 CASSLDGAGLSNQPQHF
13 TRBJ1-1 TRBV20-1 CSASQGSRAEAFF
15 TRBJ2-3 TRBV10-3 CAISESPRVTDTQYF
13 TRBJ1-2 TRBV6-1 CASRQGWLFGYTF
12 TRBJ2-2 TRBV2 CASSDFAGELFF
14 TRBJ1-2 TRBV10-3 CAIRPQGGAVGYTF
17 TRBJ2-7 TRBV4-3 CASSQDGVVRGVYEQYF
15 TRBJ2-6 TRBV28 CASRKGGSGANVLTF
15 TRBJ1-1 TRBV6-5 CASSYSYAKNTEAFF
17 TRBJ2-2 TRBV4-3 CASSQDLELAGVGELFF
16 TRBJ2-2 TRBV4-1 CASSQAAGLPSGELFF
14 TRBJ2-3 TRBV5-5 CASSLLRGGDTQYF
15 TRBJ2-3 TRBV7-9 CASSPGTSGTDTQYF
15 TRBJ1-2 TRBV27 CASSSTKGRPGGYTF
14 TRBJ1-1 TRBV2 CASSERQGNAEAFF
17 TRBJ2-4 TRBV21-1 CASSKVVEELAKNIQYF
17 TRBJ2-5 TRBV4-3 CASSQDWASREGETQYF
13 TRBJ2-1 TRBV2 CASRQDQGNEQFF
16 TRBJ1-1 TRBV3-1 CASSQDWFKGGTEAFF
15 TRBJ2-7 TRBV15 CATSRDKRQTYEQYF
18 TRBJ2-4 TRBV10-3 CAISLEGGAPGAKNIQYF
13 TRBJ2-3 TRBV12-3/TRBV12-4 CASAGGSTDTQYF
13 TRBJ2-5 TRBV5-1 CASHRDRQETQYF
19 TRBJ2-4 TRBV18 CASSLQSNRQGIAKNIQYF
12 TRBJ2-5 TRBV29-1 CSVGGSGETQYF
16 TRBJ2-2 TRBV27 CASSQRTSGGAGELFF
13 TRBJ2-1 TRBV5-6 CAAGEGPYNEQFF
16 TRBJ2-1 TRBV11-2 CASSPRGASPDNEQFF